This T cell receptor beta chain was found in a study of T cells in Graves' hyperthyroidism and ophthalmopathy. Study-wide findings and caveats: Onset of ophthalmopathy came a median around 6.2 months after the model predicted it.

At least ten counts were recorded for this clonotype. The antigen remains undetermined. Using RNA transcripts as the source, TCR beta CDR3 regions were amplified. First-round RT-PCR with HTBI primers amplified the TCR CDR3 region. TCRdb reanalysed the multiplex PCR reads using MiXCR and keeps one entry per CDR3 protein. Here the sample spans 250,000 to 300,000 distinct CDR3 sequences, roughly a fifth being singletons. Germline CDR1 reads MGHRA; CDR2 reads YSYEKL. Trimming cost V 0 bases and J 3 bases, with 13 bases left between them. The CDR3 runs 16 residues. The V call is TRBV4-1, the J call TRBJ2-3; D ambiguous. This clonotype was obtained from a middle-aged man with Graves' ophthalmopathy. The sample consisted of blood. CDR3 DNA sequence: TGCGCCAGCAGCCAAGAGGTGGCCAGGTCAACAGATACGCAGTATTTT. Translation: CASSQEVARSTDTQYF.